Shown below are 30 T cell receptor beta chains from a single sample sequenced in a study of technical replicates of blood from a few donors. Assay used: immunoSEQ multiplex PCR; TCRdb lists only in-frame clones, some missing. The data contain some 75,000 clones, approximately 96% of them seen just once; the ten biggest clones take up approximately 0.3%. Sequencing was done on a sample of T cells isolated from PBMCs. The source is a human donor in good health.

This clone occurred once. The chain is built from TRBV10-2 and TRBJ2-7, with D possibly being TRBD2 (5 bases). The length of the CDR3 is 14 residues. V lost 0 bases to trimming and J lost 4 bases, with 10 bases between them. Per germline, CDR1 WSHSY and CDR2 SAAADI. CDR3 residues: CASSESGREYEQYF. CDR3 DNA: TGCGCCAGCAGTGAGTCGGGGAGAGAGTACGAGCAGTACTTC.

The CDR3 spells CASSRQREAGELFF. Written as DNA, the CDR3 is TGTGCCAGCAGCCGACAGCGCGAAGCCGGGGAGCTGTTTTTT. This chain links TRBV11-3 with TRBJ2-2; a weak D match, TRBD1 (5 bases). This CDR3 spans 14 amino acids. Trimming shortened V by 5 bases and J by 6 bases, and 13 bases separated the two germline ends. The V gene's germline CDR1 is SGHNT and CDR2 YENEEA.

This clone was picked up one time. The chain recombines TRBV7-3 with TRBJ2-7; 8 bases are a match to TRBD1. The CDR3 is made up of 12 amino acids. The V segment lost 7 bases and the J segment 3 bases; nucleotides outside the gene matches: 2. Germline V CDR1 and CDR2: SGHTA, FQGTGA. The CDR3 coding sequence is TGTGCCAGCAAGGGGACAGGCTACGAGCAGTACTTC. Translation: CASKGTGYEQYF.

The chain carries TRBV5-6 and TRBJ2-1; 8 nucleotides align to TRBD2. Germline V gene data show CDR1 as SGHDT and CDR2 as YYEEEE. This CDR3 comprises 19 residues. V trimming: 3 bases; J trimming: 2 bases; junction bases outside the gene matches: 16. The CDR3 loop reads CASSYSGFAGTRTYNEQFF. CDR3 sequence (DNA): TGTGCCAGCAGCTATTCGGGCTTCGCCGGGACTAGAACCTACAATGAGCAGTTCTTC.

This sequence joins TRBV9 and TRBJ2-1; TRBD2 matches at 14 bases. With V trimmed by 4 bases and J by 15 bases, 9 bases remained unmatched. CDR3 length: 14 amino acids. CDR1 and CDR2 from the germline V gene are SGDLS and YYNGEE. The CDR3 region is CASSPPGLAGVLFF. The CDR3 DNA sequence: TGTGCCAGCAGCCCCCCGGGACTAGCGGGAGTTCTGTTCTTC.

CDR3 bases: TGTGCCAGCAGCTTAGCGCCCAAACAGGGGAACACTGAAGCTTTCTTT. Residues: CASSLAPKQGNTEAFF. J is TRBJ1-1 and V is TRBV7-9; D is perhaps TRBD1 (6 bases). The ends were cut back, 0 bases at V and 1 base at J, with 12 bases in the middle. Germline CDR1 is SEHNR and CDR2 is FQNEAQ (reference sequence). CDR3 length: 16 amino acids. Looking up the rest from reference TRBV7-9 and TRBJ1-1 gives the full variable domain: DTGVSQNPRHKITKRGQNVTFRCDPISEHNRLYWYRQTLGQGPEFLTYFQNEAQLEKSRLLSDRFSAERPKGSFSTLEIQRTEQGDSAMYLCASSLAPKQGNTEAFFGQGTRLTVV.

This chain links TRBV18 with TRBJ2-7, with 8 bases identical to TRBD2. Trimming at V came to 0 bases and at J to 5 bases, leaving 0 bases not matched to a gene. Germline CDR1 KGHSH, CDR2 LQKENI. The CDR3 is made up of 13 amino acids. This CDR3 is CASSPPTSDEQYF. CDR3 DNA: TGTGCCAGCTCACCACCGACTAGCGACGAGCAGTACTTC.

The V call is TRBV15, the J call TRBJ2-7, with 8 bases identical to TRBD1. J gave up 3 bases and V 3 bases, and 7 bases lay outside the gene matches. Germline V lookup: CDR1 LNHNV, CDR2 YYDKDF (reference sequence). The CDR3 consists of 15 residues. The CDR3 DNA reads TGTGCCACCAGCAGTCCAGGACAGGGATTCTACGAGCAGTACTTC. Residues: CATSSPGQGFYEQYF.

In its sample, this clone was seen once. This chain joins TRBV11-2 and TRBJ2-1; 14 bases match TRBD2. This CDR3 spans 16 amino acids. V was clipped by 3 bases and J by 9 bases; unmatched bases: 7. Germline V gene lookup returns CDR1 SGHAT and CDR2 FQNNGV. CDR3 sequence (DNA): TGTGCCAGCAGCTTTTGGGGACTAGCGGGAGAAGGTGAGCAGTTCTTC. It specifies CASSFWGLAGEGEQFF.

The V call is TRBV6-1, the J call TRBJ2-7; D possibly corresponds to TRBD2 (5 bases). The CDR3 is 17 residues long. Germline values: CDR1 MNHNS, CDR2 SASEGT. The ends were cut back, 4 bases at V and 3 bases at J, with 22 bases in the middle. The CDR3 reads CASSASTGVGGFYEQYF. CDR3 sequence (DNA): TGTGCCAGCAGTGCCTCCACGGGCGTGGGCGGGTTCTACGAGCAGTACTTC.

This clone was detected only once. The CDR3 DNA reads TGTGCCAGCAGCTTAGTTAGCATCGGAGAGACCCAGTACTTC. It translates to CASSLVSIGETQYF. This chain joins TRBV7-9 and TRBJ2-5; D gene ambiguous. Germline-derived CDR1 and CDR2 are SEHNR and FQNEAQ (reference sequence). The CDR3 consists of 14 residues. With 1 base removed from V and 4 bases from J, the gap between germline ends came to 10 bases.

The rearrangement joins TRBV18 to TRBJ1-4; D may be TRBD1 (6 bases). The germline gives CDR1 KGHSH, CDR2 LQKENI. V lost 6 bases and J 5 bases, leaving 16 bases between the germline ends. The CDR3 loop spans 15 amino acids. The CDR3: CASSRQQRGNEKLFF. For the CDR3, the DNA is TGTGCCAGCTCCCGACAGCAAAGGGGGAATGAAAAACTGTTTTTT.

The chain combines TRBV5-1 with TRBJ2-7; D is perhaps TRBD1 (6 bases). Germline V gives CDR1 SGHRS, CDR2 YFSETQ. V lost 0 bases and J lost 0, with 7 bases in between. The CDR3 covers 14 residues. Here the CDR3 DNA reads TGCGCCAGCAGCTTGGTACAGGGCTCCTACGAGCAGTACTTC. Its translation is CASSLVQGSYEQYF.

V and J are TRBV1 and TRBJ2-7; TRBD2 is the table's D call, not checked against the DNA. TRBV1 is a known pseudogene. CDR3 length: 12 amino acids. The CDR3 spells CTRLAGLYEQYF. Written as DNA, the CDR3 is TGCACCCGACTAGCGGGCCTCTACGAGCAGTACTTC.

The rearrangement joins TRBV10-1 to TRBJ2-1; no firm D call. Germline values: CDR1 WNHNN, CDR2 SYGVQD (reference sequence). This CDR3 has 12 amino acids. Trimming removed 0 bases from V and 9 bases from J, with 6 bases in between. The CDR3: CASSESTGEQFF. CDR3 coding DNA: TGCGCCAGCAGTGAGTCGACGGGTGAGCAGTTCTTC.

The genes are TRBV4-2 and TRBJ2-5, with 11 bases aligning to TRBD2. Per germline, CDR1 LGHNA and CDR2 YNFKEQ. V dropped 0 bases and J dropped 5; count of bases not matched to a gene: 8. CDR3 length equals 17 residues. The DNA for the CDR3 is TGTGCCAGCAGCCAAGAGATAATAGCGGGAGGGTGGGAGACCCAGTACTTC. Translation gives CASSQEIIAGGWETQYF.

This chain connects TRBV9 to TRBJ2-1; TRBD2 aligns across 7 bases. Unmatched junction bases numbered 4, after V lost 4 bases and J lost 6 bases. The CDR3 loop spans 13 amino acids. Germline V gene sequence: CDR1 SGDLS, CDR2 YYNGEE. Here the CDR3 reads CASSTGLGNEQFF. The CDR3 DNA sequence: TGTGCCAGCAGCACCGGACTAGGCAATGAGCAGTTCTTC.

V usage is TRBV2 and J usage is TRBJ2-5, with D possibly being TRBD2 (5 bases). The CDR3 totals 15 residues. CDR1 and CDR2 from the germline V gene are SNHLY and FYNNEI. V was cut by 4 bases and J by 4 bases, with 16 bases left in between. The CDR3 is CASSVEGRSRETQYF. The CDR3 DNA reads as TGTGCCAGCAGTGTTGAGGGCCGGTCCCGAGAGACCCAGTACTTC.

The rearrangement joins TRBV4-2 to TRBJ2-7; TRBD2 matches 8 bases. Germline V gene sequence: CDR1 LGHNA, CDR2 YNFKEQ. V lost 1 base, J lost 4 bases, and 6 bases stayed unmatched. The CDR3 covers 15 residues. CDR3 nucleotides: TGTGCCAGCAGCCAAGGGGGGACTAGAGTATACGAGCAGTACTTC. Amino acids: CASSQGGTRVYEQYF.

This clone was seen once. CDR3 residues: CASSPPGKTSGVNNEQFF. The CDR3 nucleotides read TGTGCCAGCTCACCCCCCGGGAAAACTAGCGGGGTTAACAATGAGCAGTTCTTC. The V gene is TRBV18, the J gene TRBJ2-1; 10 bases fit TRBD2. V shed 3 bases and J 5 bases; nucleotides not matched to a gene: 13. The CDR3 runs 18 residues. CDR1 is KGHSH, CDR2 LQKENI, per germline.

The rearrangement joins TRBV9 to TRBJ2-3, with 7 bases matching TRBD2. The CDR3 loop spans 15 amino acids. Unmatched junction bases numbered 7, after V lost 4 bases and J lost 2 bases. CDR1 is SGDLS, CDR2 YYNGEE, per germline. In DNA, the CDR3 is TGTGCCAGCAGCCCTTCGCGGGGGTACACAGATACGCAGTATTTT. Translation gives CASSPSRGYTDTQYF.

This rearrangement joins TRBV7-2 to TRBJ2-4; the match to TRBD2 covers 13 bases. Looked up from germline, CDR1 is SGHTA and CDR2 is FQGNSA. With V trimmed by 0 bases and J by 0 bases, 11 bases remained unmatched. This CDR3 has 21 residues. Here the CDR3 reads CASSLASLGLAGPQAKNIQYF. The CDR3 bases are TGTGCCAGCAGCTTAGCGTCGTTGGGACTAGCGGGACCACAAGCCAAAAACATTCAGTACTTC.

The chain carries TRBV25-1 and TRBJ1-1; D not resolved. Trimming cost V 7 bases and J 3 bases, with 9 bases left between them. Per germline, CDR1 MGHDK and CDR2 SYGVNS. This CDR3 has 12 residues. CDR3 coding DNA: TGTGCCAGCACACTCCTGGACACTGAAGCTTTCTTT. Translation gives CASTLLDTEAFF.

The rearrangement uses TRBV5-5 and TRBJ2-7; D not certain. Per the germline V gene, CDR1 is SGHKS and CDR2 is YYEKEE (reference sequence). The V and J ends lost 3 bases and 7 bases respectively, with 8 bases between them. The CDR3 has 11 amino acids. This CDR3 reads CASSSSREQYF. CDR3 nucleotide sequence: TGTGCCAGCAGCTCCTCTCGGGAGCAGTACTTC.

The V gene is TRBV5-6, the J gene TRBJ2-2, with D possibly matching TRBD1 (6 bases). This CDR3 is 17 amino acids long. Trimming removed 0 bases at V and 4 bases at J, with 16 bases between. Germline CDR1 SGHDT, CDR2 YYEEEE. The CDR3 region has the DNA TGTGCCAGCAGCTTGGGGTCGGGGACATATGGCACCGGGGAGCTGTTTTTT. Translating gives CASSLGSGTYGTGELFF.

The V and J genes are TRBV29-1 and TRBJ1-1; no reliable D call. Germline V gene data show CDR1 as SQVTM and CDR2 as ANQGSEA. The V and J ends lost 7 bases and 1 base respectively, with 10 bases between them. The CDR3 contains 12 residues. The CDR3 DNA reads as TGCAGCGGTGGGCTTTCGAACACTGAAGCTTTCTTT. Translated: CSGGLSNTEAFF.

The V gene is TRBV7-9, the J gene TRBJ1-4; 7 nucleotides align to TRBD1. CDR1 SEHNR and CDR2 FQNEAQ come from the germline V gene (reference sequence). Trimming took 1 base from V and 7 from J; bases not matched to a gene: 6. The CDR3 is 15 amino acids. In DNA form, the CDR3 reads TGTGCCAGCAGCTTAGATCCAGGGGGAGGTGAAAAACTGTTTTTT. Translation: CASSLDPGGGEKLFF.

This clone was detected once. The DNA of the CDR3 is TGTGCCAGCAGCGTAGGTGGACAGAATTACGAGCAGTACTTC. This sequence encodes CASSVGGQNYEQYF. The genes are TRBV9 and TRBJ2-7, with D possibly TRBD1 on 6 matching bases. Trimming stripped 0 bases from V and 4 bases from J, with 11 bases between. This CDR3 has 14 residues. Germline V lookup: CDR1 SGDLS, CDR2 YYNGEE.

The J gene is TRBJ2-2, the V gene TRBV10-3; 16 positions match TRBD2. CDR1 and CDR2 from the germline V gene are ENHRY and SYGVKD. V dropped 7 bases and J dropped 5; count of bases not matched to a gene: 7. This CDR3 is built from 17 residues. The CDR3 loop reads CAITGTSGRAGTGELFF. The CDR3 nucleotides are TGTGCCATCACCGGGACTAGCGGGAGGGCCGGGACCGGGGAGCTGTTTTTT.

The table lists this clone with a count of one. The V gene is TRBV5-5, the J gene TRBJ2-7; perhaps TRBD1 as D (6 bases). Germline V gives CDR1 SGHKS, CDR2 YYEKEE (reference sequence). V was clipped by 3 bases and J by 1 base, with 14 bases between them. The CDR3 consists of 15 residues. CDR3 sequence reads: CASSSPGHLSYEQYF. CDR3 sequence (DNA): TGTGCCAGCAGCTCTCCGGGACATCTTTCCTACGAGCAGTACTTC.